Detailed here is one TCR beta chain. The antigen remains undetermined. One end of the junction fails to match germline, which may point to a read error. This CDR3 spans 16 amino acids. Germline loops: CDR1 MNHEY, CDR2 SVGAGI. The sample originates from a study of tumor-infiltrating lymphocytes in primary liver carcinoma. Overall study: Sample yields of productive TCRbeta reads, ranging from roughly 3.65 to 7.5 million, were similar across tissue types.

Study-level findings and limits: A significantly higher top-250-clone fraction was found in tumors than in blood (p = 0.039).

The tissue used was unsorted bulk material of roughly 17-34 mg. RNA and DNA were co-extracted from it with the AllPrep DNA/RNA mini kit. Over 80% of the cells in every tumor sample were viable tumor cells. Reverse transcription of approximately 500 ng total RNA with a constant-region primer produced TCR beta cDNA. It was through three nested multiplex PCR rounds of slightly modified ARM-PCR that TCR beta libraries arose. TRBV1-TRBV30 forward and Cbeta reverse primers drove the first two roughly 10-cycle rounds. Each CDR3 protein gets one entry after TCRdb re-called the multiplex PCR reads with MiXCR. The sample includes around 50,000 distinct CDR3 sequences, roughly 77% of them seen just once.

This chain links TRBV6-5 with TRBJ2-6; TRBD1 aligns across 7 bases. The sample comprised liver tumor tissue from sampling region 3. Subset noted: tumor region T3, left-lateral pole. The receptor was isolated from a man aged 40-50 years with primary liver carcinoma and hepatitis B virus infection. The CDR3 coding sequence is TGTACCAGCAGTCCTCAAACAGGGGCATGGGCCTACGACCTGACTTTC. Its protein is CTSSPQTGAWAYDLTF.